What follows are 7 T cell receptor beta chains derived from one specimen sequenced in a study of radiation and T cells in renal cell carcinoma. Repertoires were generated with immunoSEQ multiplex PCR, while TCRdb's copy carries only in-frame clones and drops some. The sample lists 130,000 to 150,000 clones, 86% occurring once. Time point noted: blood 4 weeks post-SBRT, at nephrectomy. Specified treatment: 15 Gy SBRT to primary tumor, nephrectomy 4 weeks later. The sequencing used blood, collected from a patient whose treatment included radiotherapy and nephrectomy. These receptors came from a woman in her forties or fifties with renal cell carcinoma.

The chain carries TRBV28 and TRBJ1-5; no clear D. Per germline, CDR1 MDHEN and CDR2 SYDVKM. V was shortened by 11 bases and J by 2 bases, with 7 bases between the two germline ends. CDR3 length: 11 residues. This CDR3 is CASAGNQPQHF. The CDR3, as DNA: TGTGCCTCCGCTGGCAATCAGCCCCAGCATTTT.

The chain joins TRBV27 to TRBJ2-1; 7 bases map to TRBD1. The CDR3 sequence is 13 residues long. The V and J ends lost 8 bases and 9 bases, in that order; junction bases with no gene match: 10. Germline values: CDR1 MNHEY, CDR2 SMNVEV (reference sequence). This CDR3 is CASQRGQGGEQFF. CDR3 coding DNA: TGTGCCAGCCAAAGGGGGCAGGGCGGTGAGCAGTTCTTC.

The V and J genes are TRBV20-1 and TRBJ1-2; D gene unclear. Trimming shortened V by 3 bases and J by 1 base, and 3 bases separated the two germline ends. Germline V gene lookup returns CDR1 DFQATT and CDR2 SNEGSKA (reference sequence). This CDR3 is built from 11 residues. The CDR3, as DNA: TGCAGTGCTAGCGGTAACTATGGCTACACCTTC. This translates into CSASGNYGYTF.

The chain combines TRBV28 with TRBJ1-5; D is uncertain. The germline gives CDR1 MDHEN, CDR2 SYDVKM. The V gene lost 8 bases and the J gene lost 5 bases, with 19 bases spanning the gap. The CDR3 consists of 15 residues. CDR3 DNA sequence: TGTGCCAGCGTCCCTAGAGGGCACGGGGATCAGCCCCAGCATTTT. It encodes CASVPRGHGDQPQHF.

The rearrangement joins TRBV19 to TRBJ2-2; 7 bases fit TRBD2. The trim removed 4 bases at V and 6 bases at J, leaving 8 bases unmatched. CDR1 is LNHDA, CDR2 SQIVND, per germline (reference sequence). CDR3 length: 15 residues. CDR3 bases: TGTGCCAGTAGTACGGCGGGAGTGGGCCCCGGGGAGCTGTTTTTT. This codes for CASSTAGVGPGELFF. Together with reference TRBV19 and TRBJ2-2, the CDR3 gives the full variable domain: DGGITQSPKYLFRKEGQNVTLSCEQNLNHDAMYWYRQDPGQGLRLIYYSQIVNDFQKGDIAEGYSVSREKKESFPLTVTSAQKNPTAFYLCASSTAGVGPGELFFGEGSRLTVL.

The rearrangement joins TRBV2 to TRBJ1-5; no clear D. V lost 6 bases and J 6 bases, leaving 27 bases between the germline ends. This CDR3 spans 18 amino acids. Germline V gene sequence: CDR1 SNHLY, CDR2 FYNNEI. The CDR3 protein is CASSKDVYVESRSQPQHF. CDR3 nucleotides: TGTGCCAGCAGCAAAGATGTATACGTAGAAAGCAGGAGTCAGCCCCAGCATTTT.

The chain employs TRBV25-1 and TRBJ2-2, with TRBD2 as a possible D gene (7 bases). The V gene's germline CDR1 is MGHDK and CDR2 SYGVNS. This CDR3 is 17 amino acids long. Deletions cut 5 bases from V and 3 bases from J, with 19 bases between. CDR3 in DNA: TGTGCCAGCAGTAACATGCCGGGGGGCGCTTACACCGGGGAGCTGTTTTTT. This codes for CASSNMPGGAYTGELFF.